One and the same sample provided the 8 T cell receptor beta chains below, sequenced in a study of shared clonotypes between healthy human individuals. Profiling relied on immunoSEQ multiplex PCR, and the TCRdb table lists in-frame clones only, not all of them. Of 2 million to 2.5 million clones listed, approximately 90% were seen once; the top ten hold approximately 0.41%. The sample consisted of naive CD4+ T cells from PBMCs. Subset defined: CD45RA+ positively selected. Every receptor here comes from a young man in good health. Some clones in this sample may be carry-over from other donors' samples.

As for this clone: The sample contains more than one DNA sequence encoding this CDR3. The rearrangement joins TRBV29-1 to TRBJ2-3; D uncertain. The CDR3 has 13 residues. V lost 4 bases and J 2 bases, leaving 10 bases between the germline ends. Germline V gives CDR1 SQVTM, CDR2 ANQGSEA. The CDR3 coding sequence is TGCAGCGTTGGTCTTCTCCTCACAGATACGCAGTATTTT. Translating it yields CSVGLLLTDTQYF.

The V and J genes are TRBV6-1 and TRBJ1-2; tentatively, D is TRBD1 (6 bases). Germline values: CDR1 MNHNS, CDR2 SASEGT. The V end lost 4 bases, the J end lost 2 bases, and 14 bases lay between the germline ends. The CDR3 is 15 amino acids. The CDR3 reads CASSAENRDNYGYTF. The CDR3, as DNA: TGTGCCAGCAGTGCAGAGAACAGGGACAACTATGGCTACACCTTC.

The chain couples TRBV28 to TRBJ2-3; 12 bases are shared with TRBD2. This CDR3 has 15 amino acids. The germline gives CDR1 MDHEN, CDR2 SYDVKM. V trimming: 5 bases; J trimming: 5 bases; junction bases outside the gene matches: 5. CDR3 amino acids: CASSRTSGTGDTQYF. The DNA of the CDR3 is TGTGCCAGCAGTCGGACTAGCGGGACGGGAGATACGCAGTATTTT.

Remarks on this clone: This same CDR3 is encoded by further DNA sequences in the sample. The genes are TRBV27 and TRBJ2-7; D gene uncertain. The germline V and J ends were trimmed by 1 base and 0 bases, with 7 bases remaining between them. Germline assignment: CDR1 MNHEY and CDR2 SMNVEV (reference sequence). This CDR3 region has 14 residues. CDR3 in DNA: TGTGCCAGCAGTTTATTGGGCGGCTCCTACGAGCAGTACTTC. Translating it yields CASSLLGGSYEQYF.

In DNA form, the CDR3 reads TGTGCCAGCACCCTACGGACAGCGAACACCGGGGAGCTGTTTTTT. Its protein is CASTLRTANTGELFF. V gene TRBV28 combines with J gene TRBJ2-2, with a tentative D call TRBD1 (6 bases). Trimming took 7 bases from V and 0 from J, leaving 12 bases between them. This CDR3 spans 15 amino acids. Germline loops: CDR1 MDHEN, CDR2 SYDVKM.

This clone came up once. The J gene is TRBJ2-4, the V gene TRBV5-1; possibly TRBD2 for D (6 bases). This CDR3 spans 14 amino acids. Germline V gene lookup returns CDR1 SGHRS and CDR2 YFSETQ. Trimming removed 3 bases from V and 8 bases from J, with 15 bases in between. The CDR3 DNA sequence: TGCGCCAGCAGCTCGGAGGGAGGTGAGGACATTCAGTACTTC. Translated: CASSSEGGEDIQYF.

V gene TRBV9 combines with J gene TRBJ2-1, with 7 nucleotides matching TRBD2. Germline V gene sequence: CDR1 SGDLS, CDR2 YYNGEE. Trimming took 0 bases from V and 6 from J; bases not matched to a gene: 9. The CDR3 length is 16 residues. CDR3 amino acids: CASSVESSGVINEQFF. The CDR3 DNA reads TGTGCCAGCAGCGTAGAGTCTAGCGGAGTTATCAATGAGCAGTTCTTC. Based on the CDR3 plus reference TRBV9 and TRBJ2-1, the full variable domain is DSGVTQTPKHLITATGQRVTLRCSPRSGDLSVYWYQQSLDQGLQFLIQYYNGEERAKGNILERFSAQQFPDLHSELNLSSLELGDSALYFCASSVESSGVINEQFFGPGTRLTVL.

The CDR3 loop reads CASSEGWILNEKLFF. The CDR3 region has the DNA TGCGCCAGCAGCGAAGGATGGATCCTTAATGAAAAACTGTTTTTT. This chain joins TRBV5-1 and TRBJ1-4; D not resolved. The CDR3 covers 15 residues. Germline values: CDR1 SGHRS, CDR2 YFSETQ. Trimming took 4 bases from V and 4 from J, leaving 14 bases between them.